These T cell receptor beta chains were read from a single sample in a study of shared clonotypes between healthy human individuals. Only in-frame clones appear in the TCRdb table, and some are missing; sequencing was by immunoSEQ multiplex PCR. Counted here are 2,500,000 or so clones, roughly 92% occurring once; the ten biggest clones make up more than 0.12%. The specimen was naive CD4+ T cells sorted from blood. The receptors derive from a man between 18 and 35 years old in good health. Both conserved end residues are part of each CDR3.

CDR3aa	v_gene	j_gene
CASSLEVGALAKNIQYF	TRBV7-9	TRBJ2-4
CASSERQGYGYTF	TRBV5-8	TRBJ1-2
CASQGPGEQYF	TRBV6-5	TRBJ2-7
CASSGSGVLNTEAFF	TRBV6-1	TRBJ1-1
CASSSRQGNNSPLHF	TRBV7-9	TRBJ1-6
CASSPTSGTYNEQFF	TRBV7-3	TRBJ2-1
CASHLASGTDTQYF	TRBV2	TRBJ2-3
CASSLEGGVGSGANVLTF	TRBV5-1	TRBJ2-6
CAWSVEENYGYTF	TRBV30	TRBJ1-2
CASSPTGTGFGYTF	TRBV5-6	TRBJ1-2
CAWSAAGGPSEQYF	TRBV30	TRBJ2-7
CASSLSAGENIQYF	TRBV7-9	TRBJ2-4
CASSRDASTFEAFF	TRBV7-9	TRBJ1-1
CSVGTGIETQYF	TRBV29-1	TRBJ2-5
CASSYLGTEQYF	TRBV27	TRBJ2-7
CSVGGSRAGELFF	TRBV29-1	TRBJ2-2
CASSLATSGSTDTQYF	TRBV5-1	TRBJ2-3
CASSPGDSNSYEQYF	TRBV7-6	TRBJ2-7
CAISELDGGNQPQHF	TRBV10-3	TRBJ1-5
CASSDRLAATDTQYF	TRBV7-9	TRBJ2-3